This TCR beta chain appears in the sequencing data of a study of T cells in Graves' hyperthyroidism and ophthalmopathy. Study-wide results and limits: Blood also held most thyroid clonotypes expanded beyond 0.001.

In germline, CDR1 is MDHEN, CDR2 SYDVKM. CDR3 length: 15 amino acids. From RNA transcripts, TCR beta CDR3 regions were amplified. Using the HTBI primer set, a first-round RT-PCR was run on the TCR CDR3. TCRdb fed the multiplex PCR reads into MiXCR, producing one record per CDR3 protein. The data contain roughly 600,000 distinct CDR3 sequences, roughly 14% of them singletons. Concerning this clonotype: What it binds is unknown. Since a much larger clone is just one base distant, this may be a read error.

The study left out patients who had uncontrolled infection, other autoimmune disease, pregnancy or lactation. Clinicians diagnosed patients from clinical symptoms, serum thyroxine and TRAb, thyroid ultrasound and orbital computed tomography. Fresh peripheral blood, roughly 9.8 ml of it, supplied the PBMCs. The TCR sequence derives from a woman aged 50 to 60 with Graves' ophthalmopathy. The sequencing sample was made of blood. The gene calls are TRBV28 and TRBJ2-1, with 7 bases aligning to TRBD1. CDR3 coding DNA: TGTGCCAGCAGATTGACCGGGACAGCCTACAATGGGCAGTTCTTC. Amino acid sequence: CASRLTGTAYNGQFF.